A single sample gave rise to the 17 T cell receptor beta chains below, sequenced in a study of cytomegalovirus exposure and HLA in healthy donors. Primers: 60 Vbeta forward and 13 Jbeta reverse. Sequencing used immunoSEQ multiplex PCR; TCRdb keeps in-frame clones, though not all of them. Here the sample spans about 130,000 clones, 65% to 90% being singletons. Sequences were obtained from PBMCs. The receptors come from a girl aged 2 to 9 in good health and CMV-seronegative.

The chain recombines TRBV6-5 with TRBJ2-7, with 7 bases matching TRBD1. Trimming removed 7 bases from V and 0 bases from J; junction bases left unmatched: 3. The CDR3 covers 13 residues. The germline gives CDR1 MNHEY, CDR2 SVGAGI. In DNA form, the CDR3 reads TGTGCCAGCACGAGGGGGCCCTCCTACGAGCAGTACTTC. Translated, it gives CASTRGPSYEQYF.

The chain has TRBV5-1 and TRBJ2-5; 10 nucleotides agree with TRBD1. The CDR3 runs to 16 residues. Germline loops: CDR1 SGHRS, CDR2 YFSETQ. Germline trimming cut 4 bases from V and 5 bases from J; bases unmatched to any gene: 11. The CDR3 loop reads CASSVGQGVLMETQYF. For the CDR3, the DNA is TGCGCCAGCAGCGTAGGACAGGGGGTGTTGATGGAGACCCAGTACTTC.

V and J are TRBV14 and TRBJ2-2; 9 nucleotides agree with TRBD1. Germline assignment: CDR1 SGHDN and CDR2 FVKESK. There are 16 residues in the CDR3. V lost 4 bases and J lost 3; bases outside the gene matches: 6. CDR3 sequence: CASSPHRGQDTGELFF. DNA of the CDR3: TGTGCCAGCAGCCCTCACAGGGGGCAGGACACCGGGGAGCTGTTTTTT.

This clone came up a few times. This chain uses TRBV27 with TRBJ1-1; possibly TRBD1 for D (6 bases). Trimming removed 5 bases at V and 1 base at J, with 14 bases between. Germline V gene sequence: CDR1 MNHEY, CDR2 SMNVEV (reference sequence). The CDR3 runs 15 residues. CDR3 coding DNA: TGTGCCAGCAGTCCTCTCGGACAGAGGAACACTGAAGCTTTCTTT. Translation: CASSPLGQRNTEAFF.

V gene TRBV5-4 combines with J gene TRBJ2-1; 7 nucleotides agree with TRBD2. Germline CDR1 is SGHNT and CDR2 is YYREEE (reference sequence). Trimming took 0 bases from V and 0 from J; bases not matched to a gene: 3. This CDR3 region has 16 residues. The CDR3 coding sequence is TGTGCCAGCAGCTTGGGGGGCGGGAGCTCCTACAATGAGCAGTTCTTC. This translates into CASSLGGGSSYNEQFF.

V and J are TRBV27 and TRBJ2-1; TRBD2 matches 16 bases. V gave up 6 bases and J gave up 0 bases; unmatched junction bases: 8. The CDR3 length is 19 residues. Germline V gene sequence: CDR1 MNHEY, CDR2 SMNVEV (reference sequence). CDR3 nucleotide sequence: TGTGCCAGCAGCCCGGGACTAGCGGGAGGGCGGAGCTCCTACAATGAGCAGTTCTTC. Encoded protein: CASSPGLAGGRSSYNEQFF.

V usage is TRBV25-1 and J usage is TRBJ1-3; D gene ambiguous. The CDR3 totals 13 residues. Germline CDR1 MGHDK, CDR2 SYGVNS. The ends were cut back, 3 bases at V and 4 bases at J, with 7 bases in the middle. The CDR3 loop is CASSDSRGNTIYF. DNA of the CDR3: TGTGCCAGCAGTGACAGCAGGGGAAACACCATATATTTT.

J is TRBJ2-3 and V is TRBV6-1; no definite D call. CDR1 MNHNS and CDR2 SASEGT come from the germline V gene. V gave up 4 bases and J gave up 0 bases, with 8 bases separating them. There are 14 residues in the CDR3. This chain's CDR3 is CASSVLTSTDTQYF. CDR3 sequence (DNA): TGTGCCAGCAGTGTATTAACTAGCACAGATACGCAGTATTTT.

This clone was observed a single time. The chain couples TRBV18 to TRBJ2-1; D is perhaps TRBD1 (6 bases). CDR1 and CDR2 (germline): KGHSH, LQKENI. The germline V and J ends were trimmed by 0 bases and 1 base, with 10 bases remaining between them. CDR3 length: 16 residues. The DNA of the CDR3 is TGTGCCAGCTCACCACCGGGGGCTCGGTCCTACAATGAGCAGTTCTTC. Encoded protein: CASSPPGARSYNEQFF. The complete variable domain, with remaining parts taken from reference TRBV18 and TRBJ2-1, reads NAGVMQNPRHLVRRRGQEARLRCSPMKGHSHVYWYRQLPEEGLKFMVYLQKENIIDESGMPKERFSAEFPKEGPSILRIQQVVRGDSAAYFCASSPPGARSYNEQFFGPGTRLTVL.

The chain employs TRBV7-9 and TRBJ2-3, with a tentative D call TRBD2 (6 bases). This CDR3 comprises 14 residues. The germline V gene encodes CDR1 SEHNR and CDR2 FQNEAQ (reference sequence). Trimming stripped 4 bases from V and 6 bases from J, with 14 bases between. The CDR3 sequence: CASSSRLGGDTQYF. CDR3 sequence (DNA): TGTGCCAGCAGCTCCCGACTGGGAGGCGATACGCAGTATTTT.

The CDR3 DNA is TGTGCCAGCAGCGCCGGCCTCCGGGACAGGTACTCTGGGGCCAACGTCCTGACTTTC. Its translation: CASSAGLRDRYSGANVLTF. The chain has TRBV9 and TRBJ2-6; TRBD1 agrees at 8 bases. Unmatched junction bases numbered 11, after V lost 3 bases and J lost 0 bases. The CDR3 extends over 19 amino acids. Germline CDR1 is SGDLS and CDR2 is YYNGEE.

This chain joins TRBV19 and TRBJ2-3, with a tentative D call TRBD1 (6 bases). Deletions cut 5 bases from V and 0 bases from J, with 15 bases between. The germline gives CDR1 LNHDA, CDR2 SQIVND (reference sequence). CDR3 size: 16 residues. CDR3 amino acids: CASSPKQGYSTDTQYF. The CDR3 region has the DNA TGTGCCAGTAGTCCCAAACAGGGATACAGCACAGATACGCAGTATTTT.

A word on this clone: This CDR3 is also generated by other DNA sequences in the sample. V usage is TRBV9 and J usage is TRBJ2-1; D remains ambiguous. Germline values: CDR1 SGDLS, CDR2 YYNGEE. The CDR3 sequence is 14 residues long. Trimming shortened V by 2 bases and J by 5 bases, and 11 bases separated the two germline ends. CDR3 residues: CASSVPDSHNEQFF. Written as DNA, the CDR3 is TGTGCCAGCAGCGTGCCAGACTCACACAATGAGCAGTTCTTC.

This clone was counted a few times. The chain has TRBV13 and TRBJ2-5, with 9 bases identical to TRBD2. V trimming: 5 bases; J trimming: 5 bases; junction bases outside the gene matches: 12. From germline, CDR1 is PRHDT and CDR2 FYEKMQ (reference sequence). This CDR3 has 16 amino acids. The CDR3 DNA follows: TGTGCCAGCAGCAGTCCGCCGGGACTAGCAAAGGAGACCCAGTACTTC. Its protein is CASSSPPGLAKETQYF.

A remark on this clone: At one boundary the junction diverges from the germline segment, which might be a read error. Other nucleotide sequences in the sample specify the same CDR3. This rearrangement joins TRBV19 to TRBJ1-1; 7 nucleotides align to TRBD1. The CDR3 length is 12 residues. Germline lookup yields CDR1 LNHDA and CDR2 SQIVND (reference sequence). The CDR3 loop reads CAARQGQTEAFF. Here the CDR3 DNA reads TGTGCCGCAAGACAGGGACAAACTGAGGCTTTCTTT. The complete variable domain, with remaining parts taken from reference TRBV19 and TRBJ1-1, reads DGGITQSPKYLFRKEGQNVTLSCEQNLNHDAMYWYRQDPGQGLRLIYYSQIVNDFQKGDIAEGYSVSREKKESFPLTVTSAQKNPTAFYLCAARQGQTEAFFGQGTRLTVV.

This chain uses TRBV10-3 with TRBJ2-7; D perhaps matches TRBD2 (5 bases). CDR3 length equals 16 residues. V was trimmed by 0 bases and J by 0 bases, leaving 12 bases between them. The germline gives CDR1 ENHRY, CDR2 SYGVKD. The chain's CDR3 is CAISESRRSGSYEQYF. As DNA, the CDR3 is TGTGCCATCAGTGAGTCGCGTCGGAGCGGCTCCTACGAGCAGTACTTC.

The J gene is TRBJ2-2, the V gene TRBV9, with D hard to call. CDR1 SGDLS and CDR2 YYNGEE come from the germline V gene. This CDR3 is built from 13 residues. Trimming shortened V by 0 bases and J by 4 bases, and 4 bases separated the two germline ends. CDR3 sequence: CASSVGSTGELFF. CDR3 bases: TGTGCCAGCAGCGTAGGGAGCACCGGGGAGCTGTTTTTT.